The 18 T cell receptor beta chains below all came from one sample that was sequenced in a study of cytomegalovirus exposure and HLA in healthy donors (dated by TCRdb to about 2017). Receptor libraries were prepared by the immunoSEQ multiplex PCR assay. For the multiplex PCR, a mixture combining 60 forward primers for TCR Vbeta segments and 13 reverse primers for TCR Jbeta segments was used. The table was pulled from immuneACCESS by TCRdb, which kept in-frame rearrangements only. Such tables lose some clones; where checked, under half of the loss comes from unresolved V genes, and the rest has no known cause. The sample has fewer than 150,000 clones on record, roughly three quarters of them singletons. The leading ten clones occupy approximately 4% of the sample. Sequenced input: PBMCs. The source is a young man in good health and CMV-seronegative.

This rearrangement joins TRBV28 to TRBJ2-1; D is uncertain. Trimming took 2 bases from V and 6 from J, leaving 17 bases between them. The CDR3 has 16 residues. Germline values: CDR1 MDHEN, CDR2 SYDVKM. CDR3 region: CASSLGGTTYLNEQFF. The CDR3 nucleotides read TGTGCCAGCAGTTTAGGCGGAACAACCTATCTCAATGAGCAGTTCTTC.

The rearrangement uses TRBV28 and TRBJ1-1, with D perhaps TRBD1 (5 bases). Germline V gene lookup returns CDR1 MDHEN and CDR2 SYDVKM. Trimming cost V 6 bases and J 0 bases, with 17 bases left between them. This CDR3 is 16 amino acids long. CDR3: CASRVDRSDLNTEAFF. CDR3 nucleotide sequence: TGTGCCAGCAGGGTTGACAGAAGTGATTTGAACACTGAAGCTTTCTTT.

V and J are TRBV28 and TRBJ1-6, with D unclear. The germline gives CDR1 MDHEN, CDR2 SYDVKM. This CDR3 contains 14 residues. V was trimmed by 3 bases and J by 2 bases, leaving 5 bases between them. In DNA, the CDR3 is TGTGCCAGCAGTTTGTCAGCCTATAATTCACCCCTCCACTTT. Its protein product is CASSLSAYNSPLHF.

This clone was counted between two and nine times. The chain employs TRBV28 and TRBJ1-1; a weak D match, TRBD1 (5 bases). Per germline, CDR1 MDHEN and CDR2 SYDVKM. V was shortened by 6 bases and J by 2 bases, with 16 bases between the two germline ends. The CDR3 loop spans 15 amino acids. CDR3 in DNA: TGTGCCAGCAGGGGGCGCCTCGGGCCTAACACTGAAGCTTTCTTT. It yields the protein CASRGRLGPNTEAFF.

The chain links TRBV11-2 to TRBJ2-1, with D maybe TRBD1 (6 bases). Germline V gene sequence: CDR1 SGHAT, CDR2 FQNNGV. This CDR3 has 13 residues. Trimming took off 4 bases at V and 6 bases at J, with 10 bases between the two ends. CDR3 residues: CASSSTGFNEQFF. DNA for the CDR3: TGTGCCAGCAGCTCAACAGGGTTCAATGAGCAGTTCTTC.

The genes are TRBV5-4 and TRBJ2-5; a weak D match, TRBD2 (6 bases). The germline V gene has CDR1 SGHNT and CDR2 YYREEE (reference sequence). Trimming stripped 3 bases from V and 1 base from J, with 16 bases between. The CDR3 extends over 16 amino acids. The CDR3 loop reads CASSSGRGETQETQYF. The CDR3 region has the DNA TGTGCCAGCAGCTCGGGACGCGGGGAGACCCAAGAGACCCAGTACTTC. Variable domain in full (rest from reference TRBV5-4 and TRBJ2-5): ETGVTQSPTHLIKTRGQQVTLRCSSQSGHNTVSWYQQALGQGPQFIFQYYREEENGRGNFPPRFSGLQFPNYSSELNVNALELDDSALYLCASSSGRGETQETQYFGPGTRLLVL.

The J gene is TRBJ1-1, the V gene TRBV29-1; no clear D gene. V was shortened by 3 bases and J by 4 bases, with 9 bases between the two germline ends. This CDR3 is 12 amino acids long. CDR1 and CDR2 (germline): SQVTM, ANQGSEA. CDR3 nucleotides: TGCAGCGTTGATATGTCGGGCACTGAAGCTTTCTTT. Its translation is CSVDMSGTEAFF.

In its sample, this clone was seen once. The CDR3 reads CSASRGGEQFF. In DNA, the CDR3 is TGCAGTGCTAGCCGCGGGGGTGAGCAGTTCTTC. This chain connects TRBV20-1 to TRBJ2-1, with 7 bases fitting TRBD2. Trimming took 3 bases from V and 9 from J; bases not matched to a gene: 2. The CDR3 contains 11 residues. Germline lookup yields CDR1 DFQATT and CDR2 SNEGSKA (reference sequence).

Written as DNA, the CDR3 is TGTGCCAGCAGTTCCAGTACAGGGGATAGCAATCAGCCCCAGCATTTT. Protein: CASSSSTGDSNQPQHF. The chain has TRBV6-5 and TRBJ1-5, with TRBD1 matching 7 bases. CDR1 and CDR2 from the germline V gene are MNHEY and SVGAGI. The CDR3 has 16 residues. J gave up 0 bases and V 4 bases, and 6 bases lay outside the gene matches.

The V call is TRBV6-1, the J call TRBJ2-3; 7 bases agree with TRBD2. J was trimmed by 3 bases and V by 8 bases; bases with no gene match: 8. The CDR3 is made up of 14 amino acids. The germline CDR1 and CDR2 sequences are MNHNS and SASEGT. CDR3 residues: CASETGRGTDTQYF. In DNA form, the CDR3 reads TGTGCCAGCGAAACGGGGAGGGGAACAGATACGCAGTATTTT.

V is TRBV11-2 and J is TRBJ2-1, with TRBD1 as a possible D gene (6 bases). The CDR3 totals 14 residues. Germline V lookup: CDR1 SGHAT, CDR2 FQNNGV. Trimming took 4 bases from V and 7 from J, leaving 14 bases between them. CDR3 nucleotide sequence: TGTGCCAGCAGCTCGTCGGCCCAGGGGAATGAGCAGTTCTTC. Encoded protein: CASSSSAQGNEQFF.

This clone was observed a single time. This rearrangement joins TRBV29-1 to TRBJ2-2, with D unclear. CDR1 is SQVTM and CDR2 is ANQGSEA in the germline V gene. The CDR3 loop spans 12 amino acids. V was cut by 5 bases and J by 2 bases, with 6 bases left in between. The CDR3 here is CSVSVNTGELFF. The CDR3 DNA is TGCAGCGTTTCGGTAAACACCGGGGAGCTGTTTTTT.

This chain uses TRBV19 with TRBJ2-7; TRBD2 might be the D (6 bases). Germline V gene lookup returns CDR1 LNHDA and CDR2 SQIVND (reference sequence). Trimming took off 3 bases at V and 6 bases at J, with 12 bases between the two ends. The CDR3 is 13 residues long. The CDR3 coding sequence is TGTGCCAGTAGTATGGGCGGGAACGCCGAGCAGTACTTC. Amino acid sequence: CASSMGGNAEQYF.

The rearrangement uses TRBV6-6 and TRBJ2-2; 10 bases match TRBD1. Losses at the gene ends were 5 bases for V and 3 bases for J; bases not matched to a gene: 6. This CDR3 is built from 16 residues. Germline V gives CDR1 MNHNY, CDR2 SVGAGI (reference sequence). The DNA of the CDR3 is TGTGCCAGCAGTCTCCGACAGGGGGCACACACCGGGGAGCTGTTTTTT. This sequence encodes CASSLRQGAHTGELFF.

V is TRBV19 and J is TRBJ1-1, with a tentative D call TRBD1 (5 bases). Germline-derived CDR1 and CDR2 are LNHDA and SQIVND (reference sequence). V was shortened by 1 base and J by 10 bases, with 22 bases between the two germline ends. CDR3 size: 16 residues. The CDR3 is CASSIVLGATTRSAFF. CDR3 DNA sequence: TGTGCCAGTAGTATAGTTCTAGGGGCTACTACCCGGTCAGCTTTCTTT.

The gene calls are TRBV19 and TRBJ2-1; 7 nucleotides align to TRBD2. Germline-derived CDR1 and CDR2 are LNHDA and SQIVND (reference sequence). V shed 2 bases and J 4 bases; nucleotides not matched to a gene: 8. The CDR3 has 16 amino acids. CDR3 in amino acids: CASSISGGRSYNEQFF. DNA for the CDR3: TGTGCCAGTAGTATATCAGGCGGGAGATCTTACAATGAGCAGTTCTTC.

This chain uses TRBV19 with TRBJ1-5; 7 bases are shared with TRBD1. Germline V lookup: CDR1 LNHDA, CDR2 SQIVND (reference sequence). Trimming at V came to 3 bases and at J to 6 bases, leaving 5 bases not matched to a gene. This CDR3 is 14 amino acids long. The CDR3, as DNA: TGTGCCAGTAGTATCGGACAGGATGGTCAGCCCCAGCATTTT. Amino acid sequence: CASSIGQDGQPQHF.

This clone was detected a few times. The V and J genes are TRBV15 and TRBJ2-3; 9 bases align to TRBD1. V lost 3 bases to trimming and J lost 2 bases; unmatched junction nucleotides: 18. CDR1 is LNHNV and CDR2 is YYDKDF in the germline V gene (reference sequence). This CDR3 has 20 amino acids. CDR3 in amino acids: CATSSYGTGTLTAHTDTQYF. In DNA form, the CDR3 reads TGTGCCACCAGCAGCTACGGGACAGGGACACTAACCGCACACACAGATACGCAGTATTTT.